The rows below give T cell receptor beta chains drawn from one sample of a study of CXCR3-negative and CXCR3-positive naive CD8 T cells. TCRdb reprocessed the 5' RACE reads, keeping one entry per CDR3 protein, no DNA. Across roughly 71,000 distinct CDR3 sequences, the top ten clones capture about 1.5% of the sample. Specimen: naive CXCR3- CD8+ T cells from blood. These receptors all come from a human donor in good health. Some clones in this sample may be carry-over from other donors' samples. The CDR3 runs from the conserved cysteine through the conserved F or W.

v_gene	j_gene	CDR3aa
TRBV9	TRBJ2-2	CASSVEGNTGELFF
TRBV28	TRBJ2-7	CASSPSPVYEQYF
TRBV28	TRBJ2-3	CASSTPTSGRPTDTQYF
TRBV7-2	TRBJ2-1	CASSSVGLTMNEQFF
TRBV20-1	TRBJ1-5	CSASDREYSNQPQHF
TRBV4-1	TRBJ2-7	CASSQEGVGEGPYEQYF
TRBV7-9	TRBJ1-1	CASSPLTGGTEAFF
TRBV15	TRBJ2-1	CATRTGTGIFNEQFF
TRBV7-6	TRBJ2-3	CASSLSSRPTRFPDTQYF
TRBV19	TRBJ2-6	CASNDFSGANVLTF
TRBV7-3	TRBJ2-1	CASSPRLAGTPYNEQFF
TRBV29-1	TRBJ2-1	CSVEWAELSVNEQFF
TRBV28	TRBJ1-2	CASSLWNGNYGYTF
TRBV29-1	TRBJ1-1	CSVEWWLTGTEAFF
TRBV11-3	TRBJ2-5	CASRRTGETQYF
TRBV14	TRBJ1-1	CASSQQQGGNTEAFF
TRBV28	TRBJ1-1	CASSGGGGNTEAFF
TRBV4-1	TRBJ2-1	CASSQDPAGEQFF
TRBV3-1	TRBJ1-1	CASSQDLGDTPDTEAFF
TRBV6-2/TRBV6-3	TRBJ2-3	CASVLRGQVTDTQYF
TRBV4-2	TRBJ2-1	CASSQGTPNEQFF
TRBV20-1	TRBJ2-3	CSARAGAPSTDTQYF
TRBV19	TRBJ1-5	CASSISEGVNQPQHF
TRBV9	TRBJ2-4	CASSVYAEENIQYF
TRBV28	TRBJ2-4	CASSFSVEETKNIQYF
TRBV24-1	TRBJ2-5	CATSDLLGTQYF
TRBV7-9	TRBJ2-2	CANHRGNTGELFF
TRBV29-1	TRBJ2-1	CSVEGTTNEQFF
TRBV10-3	TRBJ2-2	CAISESKLAGPTGELFF
TRBV7-9	TRBJ1-2	CASSPLETEINYGYTF
TRBV7-9	TRBJ1-2	CASSLPNRGDGYTF
TRBV29-1	TRBJ1-3	CSVERTGLSGNTIYF
TRBV19	TRBJ2-1	CATAAGTGPSYNEQFF
TRBV28	TRBJ2-4	CASRSPGGDIQYF
TRBV7-9	TRBJ2-7	CASSFPIPGQGASEQYF
TRBV4-3	TRBJ2-2	CASSQDSGAGELFF
TRBV9	TRBJ2-3	CASSVGGSGRGTDTQYF
TRBV29-1	TRBJ2-7	CSLHTGVEQYF
TRBV3-1	TRBJ2-7	CASSPDRGLLYEQYF
TRBV5-1	TRBJ2-7	CASSILPGTGGFYEQYF
TRBV3-1	TRBJ2-2	CASSQGGELFF
TRBV7-2	TRBJ2-7	CASSLAAGGLYEQYF